This T cell receptor (beta chain) is from a study of T cells in Graves' hyperthyroidism and ophthalmopathy. Looking at the study overall: The initial diagnosis was the point when peripheral blood was collected, ahead of any treatment. The study's findings and limits: Among thyroid clonotypes expanded above 0.001, most also appeared in blood. Ophthalmopathy and stable hyperthyroidism were told apart by a 13 V-J model.

Trimming removed 1 base from V and 1 base from J, with 11 bases in between. CDR1 is MGHRA, CDR2 YSYEKL, per germline. This CDR3 contains 16 residues. The CDR3 regions of TCR beta were amplified from RNA transcripts. HTBI primers were the set used in a first-round RT-PCR of the TCR CDR3. TCRdb called the multiplex PCR reads again in MiXCR, with one record for every CDR3 protein. The sample lists 400,000 or so distinct CDR3 sequences; around 13% were seen once. PBMCs were obtained from about 9 ml fresh peripheral blood. This clonotype showed up just a few times. Its matching antigen is unknown. The chain has TRBV4-1 and TRBJ2-1; D is possibly TRBD1 (5 bases). Sequencing used blood. The origin of this receptor is a woman aged 30 to 39 with Graves' ophthalmopathy. The CDR3 nucleotides are TGCGCCAGCAGCCAAGGGCAGGGTAGTTCCTACAATGAGCAGTTCTTC. Encoded protein: CASSQGQGSSYNEQFF.